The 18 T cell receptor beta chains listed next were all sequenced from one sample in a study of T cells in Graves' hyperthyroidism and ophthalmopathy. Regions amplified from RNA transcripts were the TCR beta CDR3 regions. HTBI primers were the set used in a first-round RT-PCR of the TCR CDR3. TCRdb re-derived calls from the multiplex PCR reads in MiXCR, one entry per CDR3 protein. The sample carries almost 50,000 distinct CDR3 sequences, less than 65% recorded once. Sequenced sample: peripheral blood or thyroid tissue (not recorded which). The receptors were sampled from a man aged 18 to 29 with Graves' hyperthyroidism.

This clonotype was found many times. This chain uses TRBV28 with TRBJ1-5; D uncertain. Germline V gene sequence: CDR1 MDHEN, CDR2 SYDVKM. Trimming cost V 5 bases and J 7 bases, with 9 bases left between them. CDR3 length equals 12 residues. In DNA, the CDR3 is TGTGCCAGCAGTCTAAGGAGGCAGCCCCAGCATTTT. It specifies CASSLRRQPQHF.

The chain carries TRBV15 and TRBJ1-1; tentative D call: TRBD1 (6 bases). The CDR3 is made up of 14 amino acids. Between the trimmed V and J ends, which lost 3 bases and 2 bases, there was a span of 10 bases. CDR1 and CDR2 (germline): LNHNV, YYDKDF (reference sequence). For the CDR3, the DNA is TGTGCCACCAGCAGGGCGGACAGCAACACTGAAGCTTTCTTT. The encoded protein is CATSRADSNTEAFF. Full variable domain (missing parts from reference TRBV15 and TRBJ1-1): DAMVIQNPRYQVTQFGKPVTLSCSQTLNHNVMYWYQQKSSQAPKLLFHYYDKDFNNEADTPDNFQSRRPNTSFCFLDIRSPGLGDTAMYLCATSRADSNTEAFFGQGTRLTVV.

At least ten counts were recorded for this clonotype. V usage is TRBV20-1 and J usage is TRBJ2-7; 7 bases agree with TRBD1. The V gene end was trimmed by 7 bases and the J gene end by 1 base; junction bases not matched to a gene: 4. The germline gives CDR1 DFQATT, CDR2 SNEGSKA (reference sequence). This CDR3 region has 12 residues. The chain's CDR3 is CSGWDRSYEQYF. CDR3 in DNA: TGCAGTGGATGGGACAGATCCTACGAGCAGTACTTC.

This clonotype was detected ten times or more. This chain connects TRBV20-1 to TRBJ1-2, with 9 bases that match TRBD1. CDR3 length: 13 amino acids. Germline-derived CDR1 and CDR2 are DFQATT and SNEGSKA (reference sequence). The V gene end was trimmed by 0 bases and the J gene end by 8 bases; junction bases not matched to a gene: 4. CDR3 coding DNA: TGCAGTGCTAGAGATTGGACAGGGGACGGCTACACCTTC. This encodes CSARDWTGDGYTF.

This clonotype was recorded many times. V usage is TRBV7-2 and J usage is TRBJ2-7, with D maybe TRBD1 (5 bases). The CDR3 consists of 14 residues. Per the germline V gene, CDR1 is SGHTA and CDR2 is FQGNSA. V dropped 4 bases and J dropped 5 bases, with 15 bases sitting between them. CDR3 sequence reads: CASSWGARSDEQYF. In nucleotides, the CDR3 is TGTGCCAGCAGCTGGGGCGCTAGGAGCGACGAGCAGTACTTC.

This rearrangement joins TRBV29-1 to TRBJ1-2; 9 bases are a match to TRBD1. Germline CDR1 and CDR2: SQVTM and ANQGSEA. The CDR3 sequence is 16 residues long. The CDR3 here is CNVPGTGRTINYGYTF. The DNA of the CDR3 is TGCAACGTACCCGGGACAGGGCGTACAATCAACTATGGCTACACCTTC.

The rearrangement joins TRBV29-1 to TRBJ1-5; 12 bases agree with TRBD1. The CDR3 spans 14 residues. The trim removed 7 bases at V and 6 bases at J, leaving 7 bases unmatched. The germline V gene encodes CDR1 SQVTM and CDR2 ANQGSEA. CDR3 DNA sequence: TGCAGCGCATGGGGACAGGGGGCAGGTCAGCCCCAGCATTTT. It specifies CSAWGQGAGQPQHF.

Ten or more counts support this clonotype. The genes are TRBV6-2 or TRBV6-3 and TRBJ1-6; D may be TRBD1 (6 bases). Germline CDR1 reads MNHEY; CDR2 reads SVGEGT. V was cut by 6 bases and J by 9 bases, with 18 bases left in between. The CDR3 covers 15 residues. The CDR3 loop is CASRPTGTTGSPLHF. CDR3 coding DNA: TGTGCCAGCAGACCGACCGGGACGACAGGTTCACCCCTCCACTTT.

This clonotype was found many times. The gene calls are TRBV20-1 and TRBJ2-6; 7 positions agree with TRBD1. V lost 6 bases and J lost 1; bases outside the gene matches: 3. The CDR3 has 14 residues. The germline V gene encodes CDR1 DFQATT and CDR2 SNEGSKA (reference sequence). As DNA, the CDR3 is TGCAGTGCCCCACAGGGGTCTGGGGCCAACGTCCTGACTTTC. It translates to CSAPQGSGANVLTF.

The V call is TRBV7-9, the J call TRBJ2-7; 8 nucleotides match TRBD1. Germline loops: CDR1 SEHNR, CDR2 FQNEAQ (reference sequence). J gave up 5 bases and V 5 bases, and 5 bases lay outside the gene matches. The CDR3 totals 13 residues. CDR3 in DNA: TGTGCCAGCAGCGGAGGACAGGGCAACGAGCAGTACTTC. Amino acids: CASSGGQGNEQYF. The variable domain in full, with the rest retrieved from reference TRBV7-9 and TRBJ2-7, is DTGVSQNPRHKITKRGQNVTFRCDPISEHNRLYWYRQTLGQGPEFLTYFQNEAQLEKSRLLSDRFSAERPKGSFSTLEIQRTEQGDSAMYLCASSGGQGNEQYFGPGTRLTVT.

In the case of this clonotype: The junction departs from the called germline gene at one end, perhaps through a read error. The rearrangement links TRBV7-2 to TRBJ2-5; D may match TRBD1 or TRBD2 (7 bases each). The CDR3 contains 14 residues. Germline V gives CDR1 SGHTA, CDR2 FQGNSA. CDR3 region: CASSLRRGRETRYF. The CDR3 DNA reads TGTGCCAGCAGCTTAAGAAGGGGGCGGGAGACCCGGTACTTC.

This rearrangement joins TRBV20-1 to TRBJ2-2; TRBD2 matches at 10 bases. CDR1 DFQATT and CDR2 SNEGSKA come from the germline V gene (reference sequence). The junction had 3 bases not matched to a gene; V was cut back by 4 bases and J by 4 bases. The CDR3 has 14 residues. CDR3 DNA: TGCAGTGCTACCGTAGCGGGAGGCACCGGGGAGCTGTTTTTT. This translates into CSATVAGGTGELFF.

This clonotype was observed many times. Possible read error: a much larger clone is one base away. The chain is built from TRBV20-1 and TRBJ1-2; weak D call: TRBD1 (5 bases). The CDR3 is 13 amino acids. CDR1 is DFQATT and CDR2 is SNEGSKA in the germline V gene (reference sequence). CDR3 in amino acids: CNARILWDDGYTF. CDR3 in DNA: TGCAATGCTAGAATATTATGGGACGATGGCTACACCTTC.

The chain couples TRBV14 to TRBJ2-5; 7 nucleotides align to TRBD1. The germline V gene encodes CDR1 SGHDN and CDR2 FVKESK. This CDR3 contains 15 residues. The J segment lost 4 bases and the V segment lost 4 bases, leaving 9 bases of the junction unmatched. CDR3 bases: TGTGCCAGCAGCCTCCGGACAGGACCGCCAGAGACCCAGTACTTC. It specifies CASSLRTGPPETQYF.

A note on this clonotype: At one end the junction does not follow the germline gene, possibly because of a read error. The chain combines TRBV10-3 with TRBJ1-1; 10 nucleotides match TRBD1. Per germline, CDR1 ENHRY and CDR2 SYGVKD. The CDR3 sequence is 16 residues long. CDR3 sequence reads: CAISDLGQGRNTEAFF. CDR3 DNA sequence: TGTGCCATCAGTGACTTGGGACAGGGGCGGAACACTGAGGCTTTCTTT.

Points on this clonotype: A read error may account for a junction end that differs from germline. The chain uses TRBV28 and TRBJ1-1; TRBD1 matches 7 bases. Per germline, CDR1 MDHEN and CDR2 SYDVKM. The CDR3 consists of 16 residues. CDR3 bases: TGTGCCAGCAGTAACCGGGACAGCCTTATGAACACTGAAGCCTTCTTT. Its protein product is CASSNRDSLMNTEAFF.

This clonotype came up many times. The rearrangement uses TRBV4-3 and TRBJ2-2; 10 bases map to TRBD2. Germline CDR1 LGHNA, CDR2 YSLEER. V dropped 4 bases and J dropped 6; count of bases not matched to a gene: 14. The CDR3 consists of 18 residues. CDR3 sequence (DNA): TGCGCCAGCAGCCCTAGCGCCCCTAGCGGGAGAGTGGCCGGGGAGCTGTTTTTT. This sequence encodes CASSPSAPSGRVAGELFF.

In DNA form, the CDR3 reads TGCGCCAGCAGTGACGGGACTAGCGGGAGTAGTGAGCAGTACTTC. Amino acids: CASSDGTSGSSEQYF. This chain uses TRBV10-2 with TRBJ2-7; 14 nucleotides match TRBD2. V gave up 3 bases and J gave up 7 bases; unmatched junction bases: 5. Germline V lookup: CDR1 WSHSY, CDR2 SAAADI. This CDR3 spans 15 amino acids.